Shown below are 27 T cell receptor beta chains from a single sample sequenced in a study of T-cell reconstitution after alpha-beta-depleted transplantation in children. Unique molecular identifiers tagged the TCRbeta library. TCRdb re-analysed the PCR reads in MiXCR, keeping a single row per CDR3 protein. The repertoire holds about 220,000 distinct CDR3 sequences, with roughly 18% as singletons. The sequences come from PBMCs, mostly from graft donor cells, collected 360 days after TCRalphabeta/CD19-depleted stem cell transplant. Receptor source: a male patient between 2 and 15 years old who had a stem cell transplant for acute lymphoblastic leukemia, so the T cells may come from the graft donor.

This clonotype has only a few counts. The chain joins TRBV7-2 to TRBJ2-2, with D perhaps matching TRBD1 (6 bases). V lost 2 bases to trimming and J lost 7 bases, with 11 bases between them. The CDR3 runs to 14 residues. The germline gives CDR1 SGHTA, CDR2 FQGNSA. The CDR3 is CASSLLQGIGELFF. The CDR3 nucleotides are TGTGCCAGCAGCTTATTACAGGGCATCGGGGAGCTGTTTTTT.

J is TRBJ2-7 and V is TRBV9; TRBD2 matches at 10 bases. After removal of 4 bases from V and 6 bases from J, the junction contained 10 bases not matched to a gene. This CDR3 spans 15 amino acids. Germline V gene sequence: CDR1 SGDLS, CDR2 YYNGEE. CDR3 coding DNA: TGTGCCAGCAGCCTTAGCGGGGGGACTTTACGCGAGCAGTACTTC. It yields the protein CASSLSGGTLREQYF.

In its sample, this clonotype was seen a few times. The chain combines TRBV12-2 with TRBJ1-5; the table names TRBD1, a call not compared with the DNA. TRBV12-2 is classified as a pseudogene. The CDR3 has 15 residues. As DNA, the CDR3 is TGTGCAAGTCGCCCGGACATCCCCGAAAATCAGCCCCAGCATTTT. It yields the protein CASRPDIPENQPQHF.

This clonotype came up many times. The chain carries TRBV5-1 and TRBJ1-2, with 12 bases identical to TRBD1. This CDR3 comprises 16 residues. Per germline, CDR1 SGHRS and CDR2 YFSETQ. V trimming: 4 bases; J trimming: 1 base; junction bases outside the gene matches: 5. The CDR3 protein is CASSVGQGAVNYGYTF. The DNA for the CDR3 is TGCGCCAGCAGCGTGGGACAGGGGGCTGTTAACTATGGCTACACCTTC.

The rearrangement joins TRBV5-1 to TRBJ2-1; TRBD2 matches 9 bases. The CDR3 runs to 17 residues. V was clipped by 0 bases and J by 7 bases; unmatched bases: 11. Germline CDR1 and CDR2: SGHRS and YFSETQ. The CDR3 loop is CASSLALMGLAGNEQFF. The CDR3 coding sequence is TGCGCCAGCAGCTTGGCTCTCATGGGACTAGCAGGGAATGAGCAGTTCTTC.

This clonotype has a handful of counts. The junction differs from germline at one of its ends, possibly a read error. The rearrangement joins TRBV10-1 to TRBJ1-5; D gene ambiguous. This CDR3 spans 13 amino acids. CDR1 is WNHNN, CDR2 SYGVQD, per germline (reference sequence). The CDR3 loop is CASSTGRNQPQHF. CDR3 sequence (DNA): TGTGCCAGTAGTACGGGAAGGAATCAGCCCCAGCATTTT.

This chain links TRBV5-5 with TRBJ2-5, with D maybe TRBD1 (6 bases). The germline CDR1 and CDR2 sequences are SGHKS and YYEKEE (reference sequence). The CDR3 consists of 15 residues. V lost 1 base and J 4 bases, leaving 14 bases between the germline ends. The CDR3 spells CASSLLQGRAETQYF. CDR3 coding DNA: TGTGCCAGCAGCTTGCTGCAGGGGCGGGCAGAGACCCAGTACTTC. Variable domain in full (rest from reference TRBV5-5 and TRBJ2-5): DAGVTQSPTHLIKTRGQQVTLRCSPISGHKSVSWYQQVLGQGPQFIFQYYEKEERGRGNFPDRFSARQFPNYSSELNVNALLLGDSALYLCASSLLQGRAETQYFGPGTRLLVL.

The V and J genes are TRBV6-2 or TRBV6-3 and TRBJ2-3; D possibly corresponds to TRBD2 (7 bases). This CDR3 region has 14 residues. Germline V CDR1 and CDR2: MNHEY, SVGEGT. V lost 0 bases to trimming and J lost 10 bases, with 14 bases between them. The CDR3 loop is CASSYSRAGAAQYF. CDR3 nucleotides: TGTGCCAGCAGTTACTCTAGGGCGGGGGCGGCGCAGTATTTT.

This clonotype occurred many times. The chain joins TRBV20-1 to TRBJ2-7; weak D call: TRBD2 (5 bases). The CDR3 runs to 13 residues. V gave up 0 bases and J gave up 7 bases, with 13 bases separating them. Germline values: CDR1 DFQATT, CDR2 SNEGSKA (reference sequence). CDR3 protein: CSARDGRTGEQYF. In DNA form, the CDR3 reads TGCAGTGCTAGAGATGGACGGACGGGAGAGCAGTACTTC.

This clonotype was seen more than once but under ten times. In DNA form, the CDR3 reads TGCGCCAGCAGCCCGGAGTGGGGTTCCTATAATTCACCCCTCCACTTT. Residues: CASSPEWGSYNSPLHF. This sequence joins TRBV4-3 and TRBJ1-6; no reliable D call. Per germline, CDR1 LGHNA and CDR2 YSLEER. Trimming took off 4 bases at V and 1 base at J, with 11 bases between the two ends. CDR3 length equals 16 residues.

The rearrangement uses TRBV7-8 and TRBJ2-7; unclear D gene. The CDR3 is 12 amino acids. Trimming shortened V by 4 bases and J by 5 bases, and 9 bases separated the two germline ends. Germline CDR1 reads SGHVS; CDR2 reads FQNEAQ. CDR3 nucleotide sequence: TGTGCCAGCAGCTCCGATTCCAACGAGCAGTACTTC. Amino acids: CASSSDSNEQYF.

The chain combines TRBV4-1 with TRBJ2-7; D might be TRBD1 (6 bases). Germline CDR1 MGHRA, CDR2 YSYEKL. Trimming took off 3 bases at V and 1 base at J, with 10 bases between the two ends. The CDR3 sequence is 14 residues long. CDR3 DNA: TGCGCCAGCAGCCAGAAGGACAGTTCCTACGAGCAGTACTTC. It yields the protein CASSQKDSSYEQYF.

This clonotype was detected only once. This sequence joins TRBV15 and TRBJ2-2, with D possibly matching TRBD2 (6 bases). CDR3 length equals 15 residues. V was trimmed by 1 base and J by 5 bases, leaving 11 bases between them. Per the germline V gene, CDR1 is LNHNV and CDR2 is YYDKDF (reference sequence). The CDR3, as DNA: TGTGCCACCAGCAGAGCGGGAGTGGGGACCGGGGAGCTGTTTTTT. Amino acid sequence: CATSRAGVGTGELFF.

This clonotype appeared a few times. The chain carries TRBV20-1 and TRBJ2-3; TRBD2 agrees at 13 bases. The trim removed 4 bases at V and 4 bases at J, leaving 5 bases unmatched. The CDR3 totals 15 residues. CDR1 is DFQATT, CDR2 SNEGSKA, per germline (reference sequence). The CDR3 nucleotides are TGCAGTGCTACTAAAACTAGCGGGGGGGCAGATACGCAGTATTTT. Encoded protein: CSATKTSGGADTQYF.

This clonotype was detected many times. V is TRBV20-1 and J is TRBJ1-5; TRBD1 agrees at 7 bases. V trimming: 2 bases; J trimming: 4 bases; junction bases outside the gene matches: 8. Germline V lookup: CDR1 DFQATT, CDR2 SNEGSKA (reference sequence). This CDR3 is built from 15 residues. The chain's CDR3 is CSARPQGGRNQPQHF. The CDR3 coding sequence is TGCAGTGCTAGACCCCAAGGGGGCCGGAATCAGCCCCAGCATTTT.

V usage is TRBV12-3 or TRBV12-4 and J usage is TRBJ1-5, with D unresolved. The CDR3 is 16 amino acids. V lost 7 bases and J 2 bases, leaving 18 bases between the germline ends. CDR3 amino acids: CASTPGPGTGNQPQHF. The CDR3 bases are TGTGCCAGCACCCCTGGACCCGGCACTGGCAATCAGCCCCAGCATTTT.

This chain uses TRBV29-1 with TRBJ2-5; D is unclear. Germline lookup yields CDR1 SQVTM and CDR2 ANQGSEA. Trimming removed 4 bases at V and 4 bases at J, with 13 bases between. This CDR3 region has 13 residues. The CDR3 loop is CSVGAARRETQYF. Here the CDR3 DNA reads TGCAGCGTTGGAGCCGCGAGGCGAGAGACCCAGTACTTC.

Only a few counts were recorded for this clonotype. CDR3 protein: CASSLFTSGGPNTGELFF. CDR3 nucleotides: TGTGCCAGCAGTTTATTTACTAGCGGGGGGCCGAACACCGGGGAGCTGTTTTTT. This chain connects TRBV12-3 or TRBV12-4 to TRBJ2-2, with 12 bases fitting TRBD2. Trimming at V came to 2 bases and at J to 0 bases, leaving 4 bases not matched to a gene. This CDR3 has 18 residues.

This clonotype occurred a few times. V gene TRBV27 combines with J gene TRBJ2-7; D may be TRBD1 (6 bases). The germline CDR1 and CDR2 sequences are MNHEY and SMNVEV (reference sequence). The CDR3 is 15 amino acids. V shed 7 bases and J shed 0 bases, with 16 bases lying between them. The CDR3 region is CASKGVSSTSYEQYF. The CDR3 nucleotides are TGTGCCAGCAAGGGGGTCTCTTCAACCTCCTACGAGCAGTACTTC.

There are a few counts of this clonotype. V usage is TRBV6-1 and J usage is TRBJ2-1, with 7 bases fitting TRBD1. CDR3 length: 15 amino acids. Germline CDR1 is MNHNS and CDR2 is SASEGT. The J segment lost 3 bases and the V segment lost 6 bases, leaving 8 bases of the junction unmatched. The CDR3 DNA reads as TGTGCCAGCAGCAATAACAGGGGCCTCTACAATGAGCAGTTCTTC. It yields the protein CASSNNRGLYNEQFF.

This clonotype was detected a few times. The CDR3 DNA reads as TGCGCCAGCAGTGCCGGGACTTACTCTGGGGCCAACGTCCTGACTTTC. Protein sequence: CASSAGTYSGANVLTF. This chain uses TRBV10-1 with TRBJ2-6; possibly TRBD2 for D (6 bases). The CDR3 has 16 amino acids. V shed 4 bases and J shed 0 bases, with 10 bases lying between them. Germline V gene sequence: CDR1 WNHNN, CDR2 SYGVQD (reference sequence).

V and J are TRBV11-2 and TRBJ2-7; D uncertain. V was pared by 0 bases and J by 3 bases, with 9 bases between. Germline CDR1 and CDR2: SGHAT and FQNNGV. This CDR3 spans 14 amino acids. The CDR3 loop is CASSLDSWFYEQYF. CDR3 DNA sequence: TGTGCCAGCAGCTTAGATTCGTGGTTCTACGAGCAGTACTTC.

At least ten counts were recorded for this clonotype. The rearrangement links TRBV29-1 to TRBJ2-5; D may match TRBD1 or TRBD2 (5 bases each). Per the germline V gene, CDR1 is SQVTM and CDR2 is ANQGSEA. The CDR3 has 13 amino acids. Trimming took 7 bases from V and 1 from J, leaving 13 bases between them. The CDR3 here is CSAGDGPQETQYF. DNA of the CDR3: TGCAGCGCCGGGGACGGACCCCAAGAGACCCAGTACTTC.

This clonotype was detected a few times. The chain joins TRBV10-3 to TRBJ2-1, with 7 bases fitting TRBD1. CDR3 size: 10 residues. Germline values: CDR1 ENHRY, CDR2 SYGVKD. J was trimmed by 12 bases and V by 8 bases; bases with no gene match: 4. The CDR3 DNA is TGTGCCATCGGGACAGACGTGCAGTTCTTC. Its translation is CAIGTDVQFF.

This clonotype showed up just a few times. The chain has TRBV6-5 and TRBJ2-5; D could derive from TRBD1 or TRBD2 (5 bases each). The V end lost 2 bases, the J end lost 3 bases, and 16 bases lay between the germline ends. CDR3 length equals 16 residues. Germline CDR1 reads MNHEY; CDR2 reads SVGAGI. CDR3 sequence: CASSYRNRRSEETQYF. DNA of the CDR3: TGTGCCAGCAGTTACAGGAACAGGAGGAGTGAAGAGACCCAGTACTTC.

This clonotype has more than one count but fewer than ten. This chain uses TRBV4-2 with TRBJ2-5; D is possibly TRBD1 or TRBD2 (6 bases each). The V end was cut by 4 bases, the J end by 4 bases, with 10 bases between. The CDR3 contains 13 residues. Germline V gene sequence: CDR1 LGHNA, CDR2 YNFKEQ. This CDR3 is CASSPQGGETQYF. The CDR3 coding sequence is TGTGCCAGCAGCCCACAGGGAGGAGAGACCCAGTACTTC.

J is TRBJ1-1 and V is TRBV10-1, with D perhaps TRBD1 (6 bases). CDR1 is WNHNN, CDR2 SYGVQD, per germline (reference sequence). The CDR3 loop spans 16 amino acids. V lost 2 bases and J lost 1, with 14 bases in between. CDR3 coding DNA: TGCGCCAGCAGTGAGAGTCATACAGGGTCGAACACTGAAGCTTTCTTT. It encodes CASSESHTGSNTEAFF.